The rows below give T cell receptor beta chains drawn from one sample of a study of blood T cell repertoires in COVID-19. Sequencing was performed with immunoSEQ multiplex PCR; in TCRdb, only in-frame clones are kept and a portion is missing. The data contain a few hundred thousand clones, 85% to 90% of them singletons. Sequencing was done on a sample of PBMCs or T cells enriched from blood (not recorded which). The receptors derive from a woman between 18 and 29 years old in a cohort exposed to, infected with or recovered from COVID-19 (not recorded which). The CDR3 runs from the conserved cysteine through the conserved F or W. Fields, in order: J gene, V gene, clone size, CDR3 length, D gene, CDR3 DNA, CDR3 protein. The D gene is left open where the match is weak. Clone size appears in some rows only: once, few, many, or a class for an expanded clone.

>TRBJ1-1|TRBV30|-|13|-
TGTGCCTGGAGCTTAGACAGGAACACTGAAGCTTTCTTT
CAWSLDRNTEAFF
>TRBJ1-1|TRBV5-1|-|15|-
TGCGCCAGCAGCTTGTTTTCACAGTTGAACACTGAAGCTTTCTTT
CASSLFSQLNTEAFF
>TRBJ2-2|TRBV14|once|14|-
TGTGCCAGCAGCCAACAGGGCTGGGCCGGGGAGCTGTTTTTT
CASSQQGWAGELFF
>TRBJ1-5|TRBV27|-|12|-
TGTGCCAGCGCGGCCGTCAATCAGCCCCAGCATTTT
CASAAVNQPQHF
>TRBJ1-5|TRBV27|-|15|TRBD1
TGTGCCAGCAGTCCCGAGGGACAGGGGGGCCAGCCCCAGCATTTT
CASSPEGQGGQPQHF
>TRBJ1-5|TRBV7-9|once|13|-
TGTGCCAGCAGCTCACAGGTTTTCGAGCCCCAGCATTTT
CASSSQVFEPQHF
>TRBJ2-5|TRBV7-9|-|16|-
TGTGCCAGCAGTCTAGGCACTAGGGCGGACCAAGAGACCCAGTACTTC
CASSLGTRADQETQYF
>TRBJ1-1|TRBV3-1/TRBV3-2|few|13|-
TGTGCCAGCACTATTGCCACGAACACTGAAGCTTTCTTT
CASTIATNTEAFF
>TRBJ1-1|TRBV2|-|12|-
TGTGCCAGCACTACAGACGACACTGAAGCTTTCTTT
CASTTDDTEAFF
>TRBJ1-4|TRBV18|once|14|-
TGTGCCAGCTCACCACGACAGTCTAATGAAAAACTGTTTTTT
CASSPRQSNEKLFF
>TRBJ2-6|TRBV11-2|-|18|TRBD1
TGTGCCAGCAGCAGTGGGACAGGGACTTTATCTGGGGCCAACGTCCTGACTTTC
CASSSGTGTLSGANVLTF
>TRBJ1-6|TRBV6-1|-|12|-
TGTGCCAGCAGTGAGATGCCGGGTGCCCTCCACTTT
CASSEMPGALHF
>TRBJ1-2|TRBV10-2|-|13|-
TGCGCCAGCAGTGAGTGGGGGGACTCTGGCTACACCTTC
CASSEWGDSGYTF
>TRBJ1-2|TRBV6-5|-|15|TRBD1
TGTGCCAGCAGTTACGGGAGGACAGGGTCTAATGGCTACACCTTC
CASSYGRTGSNGYTF
>TRBJ1-2|TRBV19|-|15|TRBD1
TGTGCCAGTAGTATTTGGGACAGCGCTAACTATGGCTACACCTTC
CASSIWDSANYGYTF
>TRBJ1-1|TRBV3-1/TRBV3-2|-|15|-
TGTGCCAGCAGCCACAGCGGGGTGGCCGTGGGTGAAGCTTTCTTT
CASSHSGVAVGEAFF
>TRBJ2-6|TRBV12-5|-|15|TRBD2
TGTGCTAGTGGGCAGGGAGGGACCGGGGCCAACGTCCTGACTTTC
CASGQGGTGANVLTF
>TRBJ2-7|TRBV28|-|16|TRBD1
TGTGCCAGCAGTTTCCGACCGGACAGGAGCTCCTACGAGCAGTACTTC
CASSFRPDRSSYEQYF
>TRBJ2-1|TRBV5-8|-|11|-
TGTGCCAGCAGCTTGGACAGGGCAACGTTCTTC
CASSLDRATFF
>TRBJ2-1|TRBV9|-|16|TRBD2
TGTGCCAGCAGCGTAGAAGCGGGGGAGACCTACAATGAGCAGTTCTTC
CASSVEAGETYNEQFF
>TRBJ2-7|TRBV3-1/TRBV3-2|-|16|TRBD2
TGTGCCAGCAGCCCTCTTGGCGGGAGCTTCTTGTACGAGCAGTACTTC
CASSPLGGSFLYEQYF
>TRBJ1-5|TRBV27|-|14|-
TGTGCCAGCAGTTTACGGAGGGGCGGGCAGCCCCAGCATTTT
CASSLRRGGQPQHF
>TRBJ1-2|TRBV28|-|15|TRBD1
TGTGCCAGCAGCCCCCCGGACAGGGGCGTCGTTGGCTACACCTTC
CASSPPDRGVVGYTF
>TRBJ2-5|TRBV3-1/TRBV3-2|-|14|TRBD1
TGTGCCAGCAGCCAAGCACAGGGGCAAGAGACCCAGTACTTC
CASSQAQGQETQYF
>TRBJ2-7|TRBV18|-|15|TRBD2
TGTGCCAGCTCACCCCTTAGCGGGGGAGAAAACGAGCAGTACTTC
CASSPLSGGENEQYF
>TRBJ2-6|TRBV6-5|-|12|-
TGTGCCAGCTCCGGGACAGCCAACGTCCTGACTTTC
CASSGTANVLTF